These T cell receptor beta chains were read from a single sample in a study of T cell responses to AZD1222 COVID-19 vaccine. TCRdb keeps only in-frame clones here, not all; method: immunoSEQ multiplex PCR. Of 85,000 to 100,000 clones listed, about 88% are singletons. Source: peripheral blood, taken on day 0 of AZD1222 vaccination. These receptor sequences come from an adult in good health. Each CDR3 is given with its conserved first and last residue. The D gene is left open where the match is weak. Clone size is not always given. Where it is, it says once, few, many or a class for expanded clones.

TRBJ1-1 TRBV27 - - CASSSVRDNTEAFF TGTGCCAGCAGTTCTGTTCGGGACAACACTGAAGCTTTCTTT
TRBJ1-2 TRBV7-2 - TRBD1 CASSPQGTANYGYTF TGTGCCAGCAGCCCCCAGGGGACAGCTAACTATGGCTACACCTTC
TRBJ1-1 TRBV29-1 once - CSVAIWTAEAFF TGCAGCGTTGCAATCTGGACGGCTGAAGCTTTCTTT
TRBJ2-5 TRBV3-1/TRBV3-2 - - CASSQERGGETQYF TGTGCCAGCAGCCAAGAAAGGGGTGGAGAGACCCAGTACTTC
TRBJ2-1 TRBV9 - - CASSRSYNEQFF TGTGCCAGCAGCCGAAGCTACAATGAGCAGTTCTTC
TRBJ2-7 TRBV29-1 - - CSACLRSSYEQYF TGCAGCGCCTGCTTGCGCAGCTCCTACGAGCAGTACTTC
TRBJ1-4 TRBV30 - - CAWSRAGRTEKLFF TGTGCCTGGAGTCGGGCCGGGAGGACTGAAAAACTGTTTTTT
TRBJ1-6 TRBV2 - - CASSVRQGNSPLHF TGTGCCAGCAGTGTTCGGCAGGGTAATTCACCCCTCCACTTT
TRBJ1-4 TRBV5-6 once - CASSLEGRKLFF TGTGCCAGCAGCTTAGAGGGGCGAAAACTGTTTTTT
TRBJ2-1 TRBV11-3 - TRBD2 CASSLEVGLAGANEQFF TGTGCCAGCAGCTTAGAAGTCGGACTAGCGGGGGCCAATGAGCAGTTCTTC
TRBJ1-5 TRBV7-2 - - CASSPKGGAGYQPQHF TGTGCCAGCAGCCCTAAGGGCGGGGCAGGATATCAGCCCCAGCATTTT
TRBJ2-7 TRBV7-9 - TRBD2 CATGGLSYEQYF TGTGCCACGGGGGGGCTCTCCTACGAGCAGTACTTC
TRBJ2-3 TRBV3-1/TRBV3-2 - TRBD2 CASSQAWTSRTDTQYF TGTGCCAGCAGCCAAGCCTGGACTAGCCGCACAGATACGCAGTATTTT
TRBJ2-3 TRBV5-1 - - CASSPRVGGQTDTQYF TGCGCCAGCAGCCCCCGAGTAGGGGGGCAAACAGATACGCAGTATTTT
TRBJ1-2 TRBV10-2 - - CASSGIDRRYGYTF TGCGCCAGCAGTGGGATTGACAGGCGGTATGGCTACACCTTC
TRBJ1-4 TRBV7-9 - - CASSRSNEKLFF TGTGCCAGCAGCCGGTCTAATGAAAAACTGTTTTTT
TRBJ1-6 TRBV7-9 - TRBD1 CASSRTGGDNSPLHF TGTGCCAGCAGCCGAACAGGGGGCGATAATTCACCCCTCCACTTT
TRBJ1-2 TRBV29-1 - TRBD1 CSAETGDRYGYTF TGCAGCGCCGAGACAGGGGACCGCTATGGCTACACCTTC
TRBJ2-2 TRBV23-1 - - CASGQGATGELFF TGCGCCAGCGGGCAGGGAGCCACCGGGGAGCTGTTTTTT
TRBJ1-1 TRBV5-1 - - CASSSRSYSGTEAFF TGCGCCAGCAGCTCCCGGTCATATTCGGGCACTGAAGCTTTCTTT
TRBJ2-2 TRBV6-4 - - CASSAHSTGELFF TGTGCCAGCAGTGCACATTCGACCGGGGAGCTGTTTTTT
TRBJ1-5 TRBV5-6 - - CASSAGDRNQPQHF TGTGCCAGCAGCGCAGGGGATCGGAATCAGCCCCAGCATTTT
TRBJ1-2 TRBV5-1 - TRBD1 CASSLVQGADGYTF TGCGCCAGCAGCTTGGTACAGGGGGCGGATGGCTACACCTTC
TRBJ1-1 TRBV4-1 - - CASSQEPGSTEAFF TGCGCCAGCAGCCAGGAACCAGGGTCCACTGAAGCTTTCTTT
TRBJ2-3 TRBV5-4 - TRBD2 CASSLKSSGLTDTQYF TGTGCCAGCAGCTTGAAGTCTAGCGGACTCACAGATACGCAGTATTTT
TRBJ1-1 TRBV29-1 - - CSGARGWGEAFF TGCAGCGGGGCACGGGGTTGGGGTGAAGCTTTCTTT
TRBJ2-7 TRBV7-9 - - CASSLGGREYEQYF TGTGCCAGCAGCTTAGGTGGCAGGGAGTACGAGCAGTACTTC
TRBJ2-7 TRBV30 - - CASNMGPVYEQYF TGTGCCTCCAACATGGGGCCCGTATACGAGCAGTACTTC
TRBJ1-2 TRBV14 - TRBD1 CASSPTVYPGGGYTF TGTGCCAGCAGCCCAACAGTATATCCAGGGGGCGGCTACACCTTC
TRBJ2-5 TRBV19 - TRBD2 CASSSAGGTQYF TGTGCCAGTAGCTCGGCGGGGGGGACCCAGTACTTC
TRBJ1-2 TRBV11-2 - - CASSPLSLGVYTF TGTGCCAGCAGCCCCTTATCTCTTGGGGTCTACACCTTC
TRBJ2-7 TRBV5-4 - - CASSPQGSSSYEQYF TGTGCCAGCAGCCCTCAGGGTTCCAGCTCCTACGAGCAGTACTTC
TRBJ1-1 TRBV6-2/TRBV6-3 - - CASSPPGSWGTEAFF TGTGCCAGCAGCCCGCCGGGGTCTTGGGGGACTGAAGCTTTCTTT
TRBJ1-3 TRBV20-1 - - CSASHGNTIYF TGCAGTGCTAGTCACGGAAACACCATATATTTT
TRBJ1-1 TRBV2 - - CASSEALGGTEAFF TGTGCCAGCAGTGAAGCGCTGGGGGGCACTGAAGCTTTCTTT
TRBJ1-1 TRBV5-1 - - CASSAGGTEAFF TGCGCCAGCAGCGCGGGGGGGACTGAAGCTTTCTTT